Listed below are T cell receptor beta chains from one sample, sequenced in a study of shared clonotypes between healthy human individuals. TCRdb's copy holds only in-frame clones and misses some; the assay was immunoSEQ multiplex PCR. The table shows some 680,000 clones, with around four fifths occurring only once. The sequenced sample consisted of memory CD4+ T cells sorted from blood. The origin of the receptors is a woman in her twenties or thirties in good health. Both conserved end residues are part of each CDR3. Fields, in order: J gene, V gene, CDR3 protein.

J gene: TRBJ2-6
V gene: TRBV27
CDR3 protein: CASSIAGVSGANVLTF

J gene: TRBJ2-5
V gene: TRBV6-6
CDR3 protein: CASSPYRTSGGETQYF

J gene: TRBJ1-4
V gene: TRBV9
CDR3 protein: CASSVGPRDEKLFF

J gene: TRBJ1-4
V gene: TRBV9
CDR3 protein: CASSVGQGDEKLFF

J gene: TRBJ2-7
V gene: TRBV7-9
CDR3 protein: CASSLVGEIKPEQYF

J gene: TRBJ2-2
V gene: TRBV30
CDR3 protein: CASESLRDRELFF

J gene: TRBJ2-3
V gene: TRBV5-8
CDR3 protein: CASRLDSGTDTQYF

J gene: TRBJ2-7
V gene: TRBV10-1
CDR3 protein: CASSGAKKSPEQYF

J gene: TRBJ1-1
V gene: TRBV5-6
CDR3 protein: CASSRQSMNTEAFF

J gene: TRBJ2-7
V gene: TRBV4-1
CDR3 protein: CASSQATGVAYEQYF

J gene: TRBJ1-1
V gene: TRBV7-8
CDR3 protein: CASSPPRMGIGAEAFF

J gene: TRBJ2-1
V gene: TRBV19
CDR3 protein: CASNAGGSYNEQFF

J gene: TRBJ2-5
V gene: TRBV5-5
CDR3 protein: CASSPGGLETQYF

J gene: TRBJ1-1
V gene: TRBV28
CDR3 protein: CASALGTLNTEAFF

J gene: TRBJ1-1
V gene: TRBV6-1
CDR3 protein: CASSALSAEAFF

J gene: TRBJ2-1
V gene: TRBV27
CDR3 protein: CASSLRQARGNEQFF

J gene: TRBJ2-1
V gene: TRBV5-4
CDR3 protein: CASSTGLAGTNEQFF

J gene: TRBJ1-4
V gene: TRBV7-9
CDR3 protein: CASSLIGTGYEKLFF

J gene: TRBJ1-5
V gene: TRBV28
CDR3 protein: CASSSGGEGTQPQHF

J gene: TRBJ1-4
V gene: TRBV5-1
CDR3 protein: CASGGDGSHNEKLFF

J gene: TRBJ1-2
V gene: TRBV29-1
CDR3 protein: CSVVGARGVDGYTF

J gene: TRBJ2-1
V gene: TRBV14
CDR3 protein: CASLLPGEQFF

J gene: TRBJ1-1
V gene: TRBV28
CDR3 protein: CAPGRHGAFF

J gene: TRBJ2-2
V gene: TRBV4-1
CDR3 protein: CASSQESGGGGMGTGELFF

J gene: TRBJ2-3
V gene: TRBV2
CDR3 protein: CAKGGLTDTQYF

J gene: TRBJ2-7
V gene: TRBV6-6
CDR3 protein: CASSSGSGAYEQYF

J gene: TRBJ1-2
V gene: TRBV27
CDR3 protein: CASSLGAGVLYGYTF

J gene: TRBJ2-1
V gene: TRBV9
CDR3 protein: CASSVFGTSAINEQFF

J gene: TRBJ2-7
V gene: TRBV6-5
CDR3 protein: CASERAGAGAGEQYF

J gene: TRBJ1-2
V gene: TRBV19
CDR3 protein: CASSRTGTVDRYTF

J gene: TRBJ2-1
V gene: TRBV2
CDR3 protein: CASSGGRTYNEQFF

J gene: TRBJ1-1
V gene: TRBV27
CDR3 protein: CASSTRDRGRRGINTEAFF

J gene: TRBJ1-2
V gene: TRBV2
CDR3 protein: CASIANRDGGYTF

J gene: TRBJ1-1
V gene: TRBV5-1
CDR3 protein: CASSLAWTGGTEAFF

J gene: TRBJ2-7
V gene: TRBV19
CDR3 protein: CASSLKPGQSYEQYF

J gene: TRBJ2-3
V gene: TRBV5-4
CDR3 protein: CASSLGERDTQYF

J gene: TRBJ2-3
V gene: TRBV11-2
CDR3 protein: CASSSDLIIADTQYF

J gene: TRBJ2-2
V gene: TRBV25-1
CDR3 protein: CASSGDNTGELFF

J gene: TRBJ1-5
V gene: TRBV25-1
CDR3 protein: CASSEGGWGNQPQHF

J gene: TRBJ2-5
V gene: TRBV7-2
CDR3 protein: CASTPGLAHVETQYF

J gene: TRBJ2-7
V gene: TRBV6-1
CDR3 protein: CASSLTLATYEQYF

J gene: TRBJ2-7
V gene: TRBV5-1
CDR3 protein: CASSLGPSSYEQYF

J gene: TRBJ2-5
V gene: TRBV6-4
CDR3 protein: CARVSGTTETQYF

J gene: TRBJ2-1
V gene: TRBV7-6
CDR3 protein: CASSLRQGSYNEQFF

J gene: TRBJ2-7
V gene: TRBV27
CDR3 protein: CASSFQTSGVYEQYF

J gene: TRBJ1-2
V gene: TRBV7-8
CDR3 protein: CASSLYAGGGNYGYTF

J gene: TRBJ2-1
V gene: TRBV10-2
CDR3 protein: CATLPGVEFRGNEQFF

J gene: TRBJ2-7
V gene: TRBV7-8
CDR3 protein: CASSYQQGGLANEQYF

J gene: TRBJ2-6
V gene: TRBV10-3
CDR3 protein: CAISDQALLFSGANVLTF

J gene: TRBJ2-4
V gene: TRBV5-6
CDR3 protein: CASSLRGAKNIQYF

J gene: TRBJ1-3
V gene: TRBV27
CDR3 protein: CASSFRRGHGNTIYF

J gene: TRBJ1-2
V gene: TRBV4-1
CDR3 protein: CASSQGLRARDYGYTF

J gene: TRBJ2-5
V gene: TRBV28
CDR3 protein: CASSPSRFARQETQYF